One T cell receptor beta chain is described in this entry. Extracted RNA was reverse transcribed, and the resulting cDNA served as sequencing template. Assay: immunoSEQ multiplex PCR; the TCRdb copy retains only in-frame clones and omits some. The table includes about 140,000 clones, roughly 86% detected once. This specimen comes from a study of CD8+ T cells in alopecia areata. The treatment: oral pan-JAK inhibitor, 5-10 mg twice daily. Germline CDR1 is WSHSY and CDR2 is SAAADI. The V and J ends lost 2 bases and 7 bases respectively, with 9 bases between them. The CDR3 has 13 amino acids. J is TRBJ1-5 and V is TRBV10-2; D is ambiguous. The specimen was CD8+ T cells sorted from blood, collected at week 4, from a patient treated with tofacitinib. The clonotype comes from a human donor with alopecia areata. CDR3 in amino acids: CASSEVGHQPQHF. CDR3 DNA: TGCGCCAGCAGTGAGGTAGGGCACCAGCCCCAGCATTTT.